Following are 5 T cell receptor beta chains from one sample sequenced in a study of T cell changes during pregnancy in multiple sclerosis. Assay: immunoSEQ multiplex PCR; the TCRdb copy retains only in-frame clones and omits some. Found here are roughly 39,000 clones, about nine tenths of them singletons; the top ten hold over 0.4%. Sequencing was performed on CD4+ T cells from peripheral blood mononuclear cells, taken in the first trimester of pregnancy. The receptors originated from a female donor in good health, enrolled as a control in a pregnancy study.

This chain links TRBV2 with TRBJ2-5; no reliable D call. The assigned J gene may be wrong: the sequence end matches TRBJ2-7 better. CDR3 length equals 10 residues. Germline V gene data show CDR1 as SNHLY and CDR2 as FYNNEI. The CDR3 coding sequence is TGTGCCAGCCGCTTAAGCGAGCAGTACTTC. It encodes CASRLSEQYF.

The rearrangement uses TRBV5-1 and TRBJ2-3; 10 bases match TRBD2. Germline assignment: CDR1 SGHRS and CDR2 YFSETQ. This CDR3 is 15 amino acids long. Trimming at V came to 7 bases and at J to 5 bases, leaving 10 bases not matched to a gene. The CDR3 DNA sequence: TGCGCCAGCGGACCCGGGACTAGCGCGAAAGATACGCAGTATTTT. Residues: CASGPGTSAKDTQYF.

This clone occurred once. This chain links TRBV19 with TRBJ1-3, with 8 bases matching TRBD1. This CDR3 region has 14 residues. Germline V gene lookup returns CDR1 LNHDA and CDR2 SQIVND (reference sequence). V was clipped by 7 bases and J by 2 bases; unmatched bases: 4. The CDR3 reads CASKGQATGNTIYF. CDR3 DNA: TGTGCCAGTAAGGGACAGGCAACTGGAAACACCATATATTTT.

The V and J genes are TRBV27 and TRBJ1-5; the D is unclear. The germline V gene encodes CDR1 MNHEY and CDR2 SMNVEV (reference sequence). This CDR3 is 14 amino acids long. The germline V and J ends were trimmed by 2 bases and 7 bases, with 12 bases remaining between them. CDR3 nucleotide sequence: TGTGCCAGCAGTTTAAGGGAGGGCGGCCAGCCCCAGCATTTT. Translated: CASSLREGGQPQHF.

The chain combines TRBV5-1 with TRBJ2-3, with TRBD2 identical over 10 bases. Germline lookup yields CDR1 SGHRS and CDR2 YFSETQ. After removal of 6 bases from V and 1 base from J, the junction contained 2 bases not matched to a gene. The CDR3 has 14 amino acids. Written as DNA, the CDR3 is TGCGCCAGCACCCTAGCGGGGGGCACAGATACGCAGTATTTT. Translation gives CASTLAGGTDTQYF.